This TCR beta chain is from a study of neoadjuvant anti-PD-1 for oral cavity cancer. The assay was immunoSEQ multiplex PCR, and TCRdb's table has in-frame clones only and misses some. The data hold 15,000 or so clones, with approximately 70% observed a single time. The CDR3 runs 15 residues. In germline, CDR1 is LNHDA, CDR2 SQIVND (reference sequence). The V segment lost 4 bases and the J segment 4 bases; nucleotides outside the gene matches: 5. Patients had HPV-negative, locally advanced oral cavity squamous cell carcinoma. Sequenced here: PBMCs, sampled before nivolumab (anti-PD-1) treatment. The V gene is TRBV19, the J gene TRBJ1-4; 8 positions match TRBD1. The source is a person between 40 and 85 years old with oral cavity squamous cell carcinoma. The CDR3: CASSSRTGINEKLFF. Here the CDR3 DNA reads TGTGCCAGTAGTAGCCGGACAGGGATTAATGAAAAACTGTTTTTT.